This entry lists 14 T cell receptor beta chains sequenced from one sample in a study of blood T cell repertoires in COVID-19. TCRdb's copy holds only in-frame clones and misses some; the assay was immunoSEQ multiplex PCR. The sample has some 150,000 clones, about 76% seen once. Sequencing used peripheral blood. The receptors were sampled from a woman aged 55-75 years with active or convalescent COVID-19.

This clone was seen only once. The DNA of the CDR3 is TGTGCCAGCAGTTACACGTCCGGGACAAATAATTCACCCCTCCACTTT. Amino acid sequence: CASSYTSGTNNSPLHF. The genes are TRBV6-6 and TRBJ1-6, with TRBD1 as a possible D gene (6 bases). CDR1 is MNHNY, CDR2 SVGAGI, per germline (reference sequence). The germline V and J ends were trimmed by 2 bases and 5 bases, with 13 bases remaining between them. The CDR3 totals 16 residues.

The chain couples TRBV11-2 to TRBJ2-6; the D is unclear. Trimming cost V 5 bases and J 3 bases, with 11 bases left between them. CDR1 and CDR2 from the germline V gene are SGHAT and FQNNGV. The CDR3 spans 15 residues. The CDR3 loop reads CASSPLSFGANVLTF. In nucleotides, the CDR3 is TGTGCCAGCAGCCCCCTAAGCTTTGGGGCCAACGTCCTGACTTTC.

This clone came up a few times. The V call is TRBV6-1, the J call TRBJ2-2; D is possibly TRBD1 (6 bases). Germline CDR1 is MNHNS and CDR2 is SASEGT. The CDR3 has 18 amino acids. Trimming removed 0 bases at V and 6 bases at J, with 20 bases between. The CDR3 region has the DNA TGTGCCAGCAGTGAAGCGTTGGTGTGGCAGGGGATAGCCGGGGAGCTGTTTTTT. Translation gives CASSEALVWQGIAGELFF.

The J gene is TRBJ2-7, the V gene TRBV29-1, with D perhaps TRBD2 (5 bases). From germline, CDR1 is SQVTM and CDR2 ANQGSEA. Deletions cut 4 bases from V and 7 bases from J, with 17 bases between. This CDR3 spans 13 amino acids. CDR3 sequence reads: CSVAETGSREQYF. The CDR3 DNA reads TGCAGCGTTGCGGAGACGGGATCTAGGGAGCAGTACTTC.

The chain combines TRBV30 with TRBJ1-2; D gene ambiguous. Germline V gene lookup returns CDR1 GTSNPN and CDR2 SVGIG (reference sequence). V was cut by 8 bases and J by 7 bases, with 14 bases left in between. This CDR3 spans 11 amino acids. In DNA form, the CDR3 reads TGTGCCCGGAACGAGGGAGGTGGCTACACCTTC. Amino acid sequence: CARNEGGGYTF.

The chain uses TRBV19 and TRBJ1-1, with D perhaps matching TRBD1 (6 bases). CDR3 length: 11 residues. CDR1 and CDR2 (germline): LNHDA, SQIVND (reference sequence). V lost 9 bases and J lost 10, with 15 bases in between. As DNA, the CDR3 is TGTGCCAGACTGACAGGCGGTTCAGCTTTCTTT. It translates to CARLTGGSAFF.

V usage is TRBV6-4 and J usage is TRBJ2-3; D is perhaps TRBD2 (7 bases). This CDR3 has 17 amino acids. Trimming shortened V by 2 bases and J by 2 bases, and 17 bases separated the two germline ends. CDR1 is MRHNA and CDR2 is SNTAGT in the germline V gene. The CDR3 nucleotides are TGTGCCAGCAGTGACATTTTAGGGGGGGGCCTCACAGATACGCAGTATTTT. Translated, it gives CASSDILGGGLTDTQYF.

The chain employs TRBV24-1 and TRBJ2-5, with D possibly being TRBD2 (6 bases). The germline CDR1 and CDR2 sequences are KGHDR and SFDVKD. The CDR3 has 16 amino acids. V shed 5 bases and J shed 5 bases, with 20 bases lying between them. The CDR3 sequence is CATSVGLLQAGETQYF. The CDR3 coding sequence is TGTGCCACCAGTGTGGGACTCCTCCAGGCTGGGGAGACCCAGTACTTC.

The gene calls are TRBV30 and TRBJ2-1, with TRBD2 matching 9 bases. CDR3 size: 16 residues. Germline V lookup: CDR1 GTSNPN, CDR2 SVGIG (reference sequence). Trimming removed 5 bases from V and 5 bases from J; junction bases left unmatched: 13. CDR3 bases: TGTGCCTGGGTCCCCCTGGGAGCGGGAGGCAACAATGAGCAGTTCTTC. Protein sequence: CAWVPLGAGGNNEQFF.

The chain carries TRBV9 and TRBJ1-2; no clear D. This CDR3 is built from 15 residues. The germline V gene has CDR1 SGDLS and CDR2 YYNGEE. The V gene lost 0 bases and the J gene lost 6 bases, with 15 bases spanning the gap. The CDR3 region has the DNA TGTGCCAGCAGCGTAGACATTCCGACTGTTGATGGCTACACCTTC. Its protein is CASSVDIPTVDGYTF.

This chain links TRBV29-1 with TRBJ2-2; 7 positions match TRBD1. The CDR3 totals 14 residues. J gave up 6 bases and V 6 bases, and 10 bases lay outside the gene matches. CDR1 is SQVTM and CDR2 is ANQGSEA in the germline V gene. In DNA, the CDR3 is TGCAGCGTCTTTAGACAGGGCGAAGCCGGGGAGCTGTTTTTT. Translating it yields CSVFRQGEAGELFF.

The gene calls are TRBV19 and TRBJ1-6; D gene unclear. This CDR3 spans 12 amino acids. Trimming left V 3 bases short and J 7 bases short, with 4 bases between. CDR1 LNHDA and CDR2 SQIVND come from the germline V gene (reference sequence). The CDR3 protein is CASSILNSPLHF. CDR3 bases: TGTGCCAGTAGTATTCTCAATTCACCCCTCCACTTT.

The rearrangement uses TRBV5-1 and TRBJ2-4; D is possibly TRBD1 (6 bases). This CDR3 has 15 amino acids. The V and J ends lost 4 bases and 4 bases respectively, with 15 bases between them. Germline values: CDR1 SGHRS, CDR2 YFSETQ. CDR3 DNA sequence: TGCGCCAGCAGCCAGGCACAGGGTGGAAAAAACATTCAGTACTTC. It translates to CASSQAQGGKNIQYF.

The J gene is TRBJ1-3, the V gene TRBV18; TRBD1 matches 9 bases. Germline V lookup: CDR1 KGHSH, CDR2 LQKENI. The J segment lost 3 bases and the V segment lost 6 bases, leaving 3 bases of the junction unmatched. The CDR3 has 14 residues. The CDR3 region is CASSRTGDGNTIYF. The CDR3 nucleotides read TGTGCCAGCTCCAGGACAGGGGATGGAAACACCATATATTTT.